The clone carrying this TCR beta chain was picked up a small number of times. As yet, its antigen is unknown. The culture ran for nine to ten days, and then CD4+ T cells were isolated. Cultures got half-medium changes with IL-2 on days 3 and 7. This specimen belongs to a study of vaccination effects on CD4 cells after COVID-19. About the research overall: Participants each got two BNT162b2 or mRNA-1273 vaccine doses.

V was shortened by 4 bases and J by 1 base, with 18 bases between the two germline ends. The germline gives CDR1 SGHNT, CDR2 YYREEE (reference sequence). This CDR3 is built from 16 residues. This table comes from immunoSEQ multiplex PCR, and its TCRdb copy is limited to in-frame clones, with some not included. The table records around 45,000 clones, 60% to 85% of them present only once. The source of this sequence is a human donor who had a prior SARS-CoV-2 infection. The sample in question was CD4+ T cells from PBMCs cultured without peptide, obtained before COVID-19 vaccination. This rearrangement joins TRBV5-4 to TRBJ2-7; weak D call: TRBD1 (8 bases). The CDR3 DNA follows: TGTGCCAGCAGCCTATCCAAACAGGGGGGGTCCTACGAGCAGTACTTC. Translated, it gives CASSLSKQGGSYEQYF.